A single TCR beta chain is shown here with its context. The antigen is unknown. The data were taken from a study of cytomegalovirus exposure and HLA in healthy donors. At the level of the study: The 110 or so validation repertoires were produced on the same platform as the roughly 700 repertoires of the first cohort. This was reported in a later analysis. Study-level results: According to a subsequent analysis, TCR clusters identified in the first cohort showed a tendency to co-occur across the 110 or so validation repertoires. Most TCR sequences proved rare, with some public TCRs found in many donors.

Produced via immunoSEQ multiplex PCR; TCRdb's table is partial and in-frame only. Among about 240,000 clones listed, approximately 83% were seen once. V was clipped by 5 bases and J by 3 bases, with 5 bases between them. Per germline, CDR1 SEHNR and CDR2 FQNEAQ (reference sequence). The CDR3 has 12 amino acids. The sequence was collected from a woman aged 25 to 45 in good health and CMV-seropositive. The specimen was PBMCs. The rearrangement uses TRBV7-9 and TRBJ1-5; no clear D gene. CDR3 in DNA: TGTGCCAGCAGCCCAAACAATCAGCCCCAGCATTTT. This codes for CASSPNNQPQHF.